A single sample is the source of the 15 T cell receptor beta chains below, sequenced in a study of quantifying T cell responses using KT2 cells. Study context: cDNA was made from DNase-treated RNA using alpha and beta constant primers.

An oligo carrying a UMI was ligated to the cDNA 3' end. An equimolar mix of RC1.1 and RC1.2 primed the beta chain across TRBC1 and TRBC2. Each CDR3 protein gets one entry after TCRdb re-called the UMI-ligation and nested PCR reads with MiXCR. Here the sample spans tens of thousands of distinct CDR3 sequences, approximately 13% being singletons. Sequenced sample: PBMCs spiked with cells of the T cell clone KT2. These receptors originate from a human donor.

This clonotype was observed at least ten times. The chain combines TRBV25-1 with TRBJ2-6, with 7 bases lining up with TRBD1. V trimming: 4 bases; J trimming: 0 bases; junction bases outside the gene matches: 0. CDR3 length: 15 amino acids. Germline CDR1 MGHDK, CDR2 SYGVNS. Here the CDR3 reads CASSGTGSGANVLTF. The CDR3 DNA sequence: TGTGCCAGCAGTGGGACAGGCTCTGGGGCCAACGTCCTGACTTTC.

The V call is TRBV28, the J call TRBJ2-3; D not certain. V gave up 4 bases and J gave up 8 bases, with 13 bases separating them. CDR3 size: 13 residues. The germline V gene encodes CDR1 MDHEN and CDR2 SYDVKM. As DNA, the CDR3 is TGTGCCAGCAGTTCTTACCCCCTTGCTACGCAGTATTTT. Amino acid sequence: CASSSYPLATQYF.

This clonotype came up a few times. This chain links TRBV7-2 with TRBJ2-5; weak D call: TRBD2 (5 bases). The CDR3 runs to 17 residues. Germline-derived CDR1 and CDR2 are SGHTA and FQGNSA. V lost 1 base and J 5 bases, leaving 20 bases between the germline ends. The CDR3 loop reads CASSLVGSRVKRETQYF. The CDR3 bases are TGTGCCAGCAGCTTAGTGGGTAGCCGGGTTAAGCGGGAGACCCAGTACTTC.

This clonotype was observed at least ten times. The V gene is TRBV7-8, the J gene TRBJ2-5; a weak D match, TRBD1 (5 bases). Looked up from germline, CDR1 is SGHVS and CDR2 is FQNEAQ. V gave up 3 bases and J gave up 5 bases, with 16 bases separating them. The CDR3 runs to 15 residues. In nucleotides, the CDR3 is TGTGCCAGCAGCTTCAGTCAGGGTTTGGGGGAGACCCAGTACTTC. Amino acid sequence: CASSFSQGLGETQYF.

The chain joins TRBV14 to TRBJ2-1; D might be TRBD2 (5 bases). The CDR3 is 15 residues long. CDR1 is SGHDN, CDR2 FVKESK, per germline. Trimming shortened V by 4 bases and J by 12 bases, and 22 bases separated the two germline ends. The CDR3 bases are TGTGCCAGCAGCCTCATACGTACCGGGATCGTTATGCAGTTCTTC. Its protein product is CASSLIRTGIVMQFF.

This clonotype turned up a few times. The rearrangement joins TRBV7-2 to TRBJ2-5; 8 nucleotides match TRBD2. The CDR3 is 16 residues long. Germline-derived CDR1 and CDR2 are SGHTA and FQGNSA. V lost 1 base and J lost 6; bases outside the gene matches: 10. The CDR3 region is CASSLDFRTSPKTQYF. In nucleotides, the CDR3 is TGTGCCAGCAGCTTAGATTTCCGGACTAGCCCCAAGACCCAGTACTTC.

The genes are TRBV5-1 and TRBJ2-1; TRBD1 matches 7 bases. The CDR3 totals 12 residues. With 4 bases clipped from V and 13 bases from J, the junction kept 8 bases outside the gene matches. The V gene's germline CDR1 is SGHRS and CDR2 YFSETQ. CDR3 loop: CASSPIGTEQFF. CDR3 DNA: TGCGCCAGCAGCCCAATTGGGACAGAACAGTTCTTC.

CDR3 in amino acids: CASSTSRLGGNRYF. The CDR3 DNA reads TGTGCCAGCAGTACGTCCCGGCTAGGGGGAAATCGGTACTTC. This chain uses TRBV27 with TRBJ2-7, with D maybe TRBD1 (6 bases). In germline, CDR1 is MNHEY, CDR2 SMNVEV (reference sequence). The CDR3 covers 14 residues. Trimming shortened V by 5 bases and J by 12 bases, and 23 bases separated the two germline ends.

This chain uses TRBV2 with TRBJ2-7, with 13 bases that match TRBD2. The germline V gene has CDR1 SNHLY and CDR2 FYNNEI. J gave up 13 bases and V 7 bases, and 7 bases lay outside the gene matches. The CDR3 extends over 12 amino acids. CDR3 coding DNA: TGTGCCAGCAACACGGGACTAGCGGGACTTTACTTC. This codes for CASNTGLAGLYF. Complete variable domain (other parts from reference TRBV2 and TRBJ2-7): EPEVTQTPSHQVTQMGQEVILRCVPISNHLYFYWYRQILGQKVEFLVSFYNNEISEKSEIFDDQFSVERPDGSNFTLKIRSTKLEDSAMYFCASNTGLAGLYFGPGTRLTVT.

The rearrangement joins TRBV6-6 to TRBJ1-4, with D possibly TRBD1 on 5 matching bases. Germline V lookup: CDR1 MNHNY, CDR2 SVGAGI (reference sequence). This CDR3 region has 16 residues. Trimming stripped 4 bases from V and 7 bases from J, with 19 bases between. The CDR3 coding sequence is TGTGCCAGCAGTTCCGCAGTTGGGCGGGGGGGTGAAAAACTGTTTTTT. This translates into CASSSAVGRGGEKLFF.

This chain joins TRBV24-1 and TRBJ2-2; TRBD2 matches at 14 bases. J lost 0 bases, V lost 6 bases, and 5 bases had no gene match. The V gene's germline CDR1 is KGHDR and CDR2 SFDVKD. This CDR3 is built from 18 residues. Here the CDR3 reads CATSRAGLAGANTGELFF. The CDR3 nucleotides read TGTGCCACCAGTCGGGCGGGACTAGCGGGGGCGAACACCGGGGAGCTGTTTTTT.

V gene TRBV6-1 combines with J gene TRBJ2-1; D call uncertain. This CDR3 is built from 11 residues. V was clipped by 10 bases and J by 5 bases, with 9 bases between them. Germline CDR1 is MNHNS and CDR2 is SASEGT. CDR3 protein: CATLGHNEQFF. As DNA, the CDR3 is TGTGCCACTCTTGGCCACAATGAGCAGTTCTTC.

In its sample, this clonotype was seen many times. The chain couples TRBV29-1 to TRBJ2-7; TRBD1 agrees at 8 bases. Unmatched junction bases numbered 6, after V lost 6 bases and J lost 5 bases. CDR3 length: 12 residues. Germline V gene lookup returns CDR1 SQVTM and CDR2 ANQGSEA. The CDR3 sequence: CSVATGGHEQYF. For the CDR3, the DNA is TGCAGCGTAGCCACAGGGGGACACGAGCAGTACTTC.

This clonotype was picked up a small number of times. The chain recombines TRBV5-1 with TRBJ2-7, with a weak D call TRBD2 (5 bases). Germline CDR1 is SGHRS and CDR2 is YFSETQ. The ends were cut back, 3 bases at V and 2 bases at J, with 12 bases in the middle. The CDR3 extends over 14 amino acids. Written as DNA, the CDR3 is TGCGCCAGCAGCTACTTAAGCGGCCCCTACGAGCAGTACTTC. Its translation: CASSYLSGPYEQYF.

The chain uses TRBV6-6 and TRBJ2-3; 9 bases fit TRBD1. V was pared by 7 bases and J by 0 bases, with 14 bases of the junction left unmatched. CDR3 length: 18 residues. The germline gives CDR1 MNHNY, CDR2 SVGAGI (reference sequence). The CDR3 nucleotides are TGTGCCAGCACCGGGGTGGGGACAGGGACGAGTAGCACAGATACGCAGTATTTT. It yields the protein CASTGVGTGTSSTDTQYF.